The TCR beta chain under discussion was sequenced for a study of blood T cell repertoires in COVID-19. Study details: COVID-19 samples, acute and convalescent, were from the United States, Italy and Spain. Nucleic acid was either cDNA or gDNA, and it came from T cells, B-cell-depleted T cells, or PBMCs.

Ages ranged from about 18 to 89 years, with residence in approximately 23 US areas. Cohorts were assigned according to the clinical history that participants reported. Germline assignment: CDR1 ENHRY and CDR2 SYGVKD. Trimming cost V 8 bases and J 4 bases; bases outside gene matches: 6. CDR3 size: 14 residues. Method: immunoSEQ multiplex PCR; TCRdb's copy keeps in-frame clones and lacks some. The table shows a few hundred thousand clones, with around 89% occurring only once. The TCR sequence derives from a woman under 30 with acute COVID-19. The sequencing sample was made of PBMCs or T cells enriched from blood (not recorded which). The rearrangement uses TRBV10-3 and TRBJ2-2; 8 positions agree with TRBD2. CDR3 region: CAIAGGEGTGELFF. The DNA for the CDR3 is TGTGCCATCGCGGGAGGAGAGGGCACCGGGGAGCTGTTTTTT.